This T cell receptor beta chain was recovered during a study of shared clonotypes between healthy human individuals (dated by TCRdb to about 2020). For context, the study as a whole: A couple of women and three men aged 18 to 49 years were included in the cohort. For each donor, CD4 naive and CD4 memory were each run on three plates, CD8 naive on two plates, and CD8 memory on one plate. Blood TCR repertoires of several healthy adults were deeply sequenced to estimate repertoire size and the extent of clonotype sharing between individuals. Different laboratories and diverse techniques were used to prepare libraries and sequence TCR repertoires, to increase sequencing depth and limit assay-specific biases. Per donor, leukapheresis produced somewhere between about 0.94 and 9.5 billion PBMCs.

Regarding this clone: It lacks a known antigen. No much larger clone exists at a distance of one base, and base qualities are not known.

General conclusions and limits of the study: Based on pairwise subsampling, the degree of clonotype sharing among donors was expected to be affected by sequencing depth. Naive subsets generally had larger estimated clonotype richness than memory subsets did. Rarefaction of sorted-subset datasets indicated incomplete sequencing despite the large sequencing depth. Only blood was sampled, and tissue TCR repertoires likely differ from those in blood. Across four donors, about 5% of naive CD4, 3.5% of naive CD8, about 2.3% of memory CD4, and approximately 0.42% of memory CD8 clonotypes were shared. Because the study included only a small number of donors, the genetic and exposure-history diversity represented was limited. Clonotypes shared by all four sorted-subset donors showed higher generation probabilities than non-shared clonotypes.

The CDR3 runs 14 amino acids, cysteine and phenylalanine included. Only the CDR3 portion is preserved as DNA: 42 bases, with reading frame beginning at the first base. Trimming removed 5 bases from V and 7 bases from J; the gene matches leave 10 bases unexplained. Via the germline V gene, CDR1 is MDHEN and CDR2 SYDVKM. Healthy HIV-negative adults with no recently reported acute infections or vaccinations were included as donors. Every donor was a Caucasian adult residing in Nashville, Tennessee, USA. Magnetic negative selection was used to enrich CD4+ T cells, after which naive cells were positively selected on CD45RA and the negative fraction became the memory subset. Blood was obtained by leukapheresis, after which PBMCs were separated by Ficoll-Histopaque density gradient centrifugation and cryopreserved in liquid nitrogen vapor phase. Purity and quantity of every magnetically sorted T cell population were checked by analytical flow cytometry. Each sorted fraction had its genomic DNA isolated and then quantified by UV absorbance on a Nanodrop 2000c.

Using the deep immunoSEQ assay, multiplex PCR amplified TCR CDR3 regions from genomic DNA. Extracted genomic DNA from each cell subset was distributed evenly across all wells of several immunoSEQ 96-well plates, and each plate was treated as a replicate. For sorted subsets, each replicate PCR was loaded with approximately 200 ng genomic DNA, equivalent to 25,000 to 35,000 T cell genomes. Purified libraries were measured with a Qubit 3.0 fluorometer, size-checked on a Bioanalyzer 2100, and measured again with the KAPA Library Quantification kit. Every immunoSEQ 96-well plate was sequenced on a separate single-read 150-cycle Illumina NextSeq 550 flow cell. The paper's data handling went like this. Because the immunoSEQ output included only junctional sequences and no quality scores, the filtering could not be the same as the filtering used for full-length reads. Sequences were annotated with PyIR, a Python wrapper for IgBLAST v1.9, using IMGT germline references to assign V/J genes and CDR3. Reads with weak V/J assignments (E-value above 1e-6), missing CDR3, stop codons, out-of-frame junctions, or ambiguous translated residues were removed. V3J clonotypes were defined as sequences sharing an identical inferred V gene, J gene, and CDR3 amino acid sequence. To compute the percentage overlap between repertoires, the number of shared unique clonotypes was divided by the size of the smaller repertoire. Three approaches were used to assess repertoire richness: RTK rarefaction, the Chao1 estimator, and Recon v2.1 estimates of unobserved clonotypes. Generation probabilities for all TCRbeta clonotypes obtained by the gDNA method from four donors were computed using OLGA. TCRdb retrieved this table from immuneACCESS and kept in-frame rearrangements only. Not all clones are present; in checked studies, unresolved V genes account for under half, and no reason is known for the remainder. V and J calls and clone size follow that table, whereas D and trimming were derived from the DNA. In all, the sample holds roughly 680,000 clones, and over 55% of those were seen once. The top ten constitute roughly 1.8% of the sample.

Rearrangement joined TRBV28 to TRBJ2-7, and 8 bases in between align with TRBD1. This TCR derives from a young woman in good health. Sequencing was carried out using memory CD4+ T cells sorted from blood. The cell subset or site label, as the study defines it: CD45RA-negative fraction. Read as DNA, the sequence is TGTGCCAGCAGTCATCCCGACAGGGGTAGAGAGCAGTACTTC. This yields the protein CASSHPDRGREQYF. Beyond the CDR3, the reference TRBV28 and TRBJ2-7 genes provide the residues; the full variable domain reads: DVKVTQSSRYLVKRTGEKVFLECVQDMDHENMFWYRQDPGLGLRLIYFSYDVKMKEKGDIPEGYSVSREKKERFSLILESASTNQTSMYLCASSHPDRGREQYFGPGTRLTVT.